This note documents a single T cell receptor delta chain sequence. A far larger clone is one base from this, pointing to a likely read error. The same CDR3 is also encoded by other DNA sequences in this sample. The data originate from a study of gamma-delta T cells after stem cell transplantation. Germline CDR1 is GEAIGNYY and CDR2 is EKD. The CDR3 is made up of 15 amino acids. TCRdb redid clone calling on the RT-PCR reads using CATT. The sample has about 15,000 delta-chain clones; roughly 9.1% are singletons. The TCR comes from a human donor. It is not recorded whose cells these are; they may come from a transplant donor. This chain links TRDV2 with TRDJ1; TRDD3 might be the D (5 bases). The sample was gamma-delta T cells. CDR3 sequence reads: CACDTVLGRPDKLIF. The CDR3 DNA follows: TGTGCCTGTGACACCGTGTTGGGGAGACCCGATAAGCTCATCTTT.